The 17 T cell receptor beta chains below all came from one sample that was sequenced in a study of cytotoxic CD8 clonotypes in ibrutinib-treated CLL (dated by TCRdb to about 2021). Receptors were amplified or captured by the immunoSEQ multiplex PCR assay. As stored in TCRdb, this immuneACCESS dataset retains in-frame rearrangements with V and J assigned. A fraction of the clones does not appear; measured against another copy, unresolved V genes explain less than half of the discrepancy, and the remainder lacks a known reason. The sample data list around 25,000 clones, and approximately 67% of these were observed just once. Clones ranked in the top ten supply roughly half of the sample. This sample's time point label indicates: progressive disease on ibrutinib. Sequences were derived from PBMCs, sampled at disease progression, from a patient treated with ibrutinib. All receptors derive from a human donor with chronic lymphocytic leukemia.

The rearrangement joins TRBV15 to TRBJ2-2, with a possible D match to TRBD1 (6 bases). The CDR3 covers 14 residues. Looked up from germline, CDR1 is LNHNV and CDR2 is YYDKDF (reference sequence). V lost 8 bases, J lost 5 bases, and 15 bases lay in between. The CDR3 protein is CATSRQGWTGELFF. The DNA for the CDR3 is TGTGCCACCTCTCGGCAGGGGTGGACCGGGGAGCTGTTTTTT.

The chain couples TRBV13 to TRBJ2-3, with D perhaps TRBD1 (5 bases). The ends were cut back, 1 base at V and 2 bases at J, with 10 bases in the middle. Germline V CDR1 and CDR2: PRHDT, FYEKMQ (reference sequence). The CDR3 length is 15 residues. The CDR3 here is CASSLVDSYTDTQYF. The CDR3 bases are TGTGCCAGCAGCTTAGTCGACAGTTACACAGATACGCAGTATTTT.

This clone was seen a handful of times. The DNA of the CDR3 is TGTGCCAGCAGCTCCGGGACAGGGAATGGCTACACCTTC. Its protein is CASSSGTGNGYTF. V gene TRBV7-9 combines with J gene TRBJ1-2; 9 positions match TRBD1. The length of the CDR3 is 13 residues. V lost 4 bases and J lost 6; bases outside the gene matches: 3. The germline gives CDR1 SEHNR, CDR2 FQNEAQ (reference sequence).

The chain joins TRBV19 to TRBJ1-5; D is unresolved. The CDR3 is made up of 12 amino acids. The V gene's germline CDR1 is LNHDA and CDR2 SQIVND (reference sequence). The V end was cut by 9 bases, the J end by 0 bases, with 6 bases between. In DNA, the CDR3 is TGTGCCAGCCGTTTTAGCAATCAGCCCCAGCATTTT. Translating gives CASRFSNQPQHF.

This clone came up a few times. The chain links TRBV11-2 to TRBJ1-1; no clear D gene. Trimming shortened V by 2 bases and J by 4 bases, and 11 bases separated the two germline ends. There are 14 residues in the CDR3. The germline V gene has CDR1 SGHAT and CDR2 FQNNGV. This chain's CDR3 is CASSLRRIGTEAFF. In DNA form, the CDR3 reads TGTGCCAGCAGCTTACGCAGGATAGGCACTGAAGCTTTCTTT.

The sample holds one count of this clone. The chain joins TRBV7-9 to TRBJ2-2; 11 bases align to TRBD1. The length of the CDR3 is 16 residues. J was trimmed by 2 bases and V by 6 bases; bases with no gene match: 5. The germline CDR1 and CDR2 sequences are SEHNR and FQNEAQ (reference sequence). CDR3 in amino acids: CASRSGTGGNTGELFF. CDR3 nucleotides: TGTGCCAGCAGATCCGGGACAGGGGGAAACACCGGGGAGCTGTTTTTT.

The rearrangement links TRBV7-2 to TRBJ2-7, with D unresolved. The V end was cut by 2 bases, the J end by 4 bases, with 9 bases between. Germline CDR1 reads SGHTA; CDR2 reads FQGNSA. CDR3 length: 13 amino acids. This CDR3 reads CASSLTREYEQYF. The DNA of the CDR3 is TGTGCCAGCAGCTTAACAAGGGAATACGAGCAGTACTTC.

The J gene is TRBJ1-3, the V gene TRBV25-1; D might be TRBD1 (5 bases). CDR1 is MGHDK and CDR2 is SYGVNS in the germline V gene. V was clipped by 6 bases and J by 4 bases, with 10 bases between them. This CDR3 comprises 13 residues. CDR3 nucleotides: TGTGCCAGCAGCGGGGGGTTAGGAAACACCATATATTTT. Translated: CASSGGLGNTIYF.

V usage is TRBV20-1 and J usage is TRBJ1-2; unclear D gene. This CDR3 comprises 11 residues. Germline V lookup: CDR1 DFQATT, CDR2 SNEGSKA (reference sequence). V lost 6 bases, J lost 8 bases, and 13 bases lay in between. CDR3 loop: CSAFRVDGYTF. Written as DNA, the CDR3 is TGCAGTGCATTTAGGGTCGACGGCTACACCTTC.

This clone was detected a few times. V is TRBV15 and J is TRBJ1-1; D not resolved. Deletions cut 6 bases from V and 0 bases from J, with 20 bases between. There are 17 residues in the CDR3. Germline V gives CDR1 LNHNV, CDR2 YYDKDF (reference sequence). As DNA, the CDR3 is TGTGCCACCAGTGTACTCGTGGCAGTGGGGATGAACACTGAAGCTTTCTTT. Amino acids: CATSVLVAVGMNTEAFF. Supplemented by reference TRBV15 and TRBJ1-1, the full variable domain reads DAMVIQNPRYQVTQFGKPVTLSCSQTLNHNVMYWYQQKSSQAPKLLFHYYDKDFNNEADTPDNFQSRRPNTSFCFLDIRSPGLGDTAMYLCATSVLVAVGMNTEAFFGQGTRLTVV.

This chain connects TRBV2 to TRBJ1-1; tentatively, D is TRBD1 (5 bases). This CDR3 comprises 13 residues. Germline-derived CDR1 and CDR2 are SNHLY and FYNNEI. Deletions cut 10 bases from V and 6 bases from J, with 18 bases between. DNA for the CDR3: TGTGCCACAGGACGACTAGGGGTGCCTGAAGCTTTCTTT. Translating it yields CATGRLGVPEAFF.

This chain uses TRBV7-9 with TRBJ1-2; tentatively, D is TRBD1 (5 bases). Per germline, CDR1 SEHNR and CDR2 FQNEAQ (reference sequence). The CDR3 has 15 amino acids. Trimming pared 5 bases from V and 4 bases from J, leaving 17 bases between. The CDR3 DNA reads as TGTGCCAGCAGCCGCCCCGACAGCCCCTTCTATGGCTACACCTTC. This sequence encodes CASSRPDSPFYGYTF.

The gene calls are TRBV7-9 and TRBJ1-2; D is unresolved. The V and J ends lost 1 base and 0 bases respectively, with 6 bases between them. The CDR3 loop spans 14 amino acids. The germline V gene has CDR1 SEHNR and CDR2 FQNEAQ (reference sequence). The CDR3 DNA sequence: TGTGCCAGCAGCTTAGACAGAGCTAACTATGGCTACACCTTC. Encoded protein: CASSLDRANYGYTF.

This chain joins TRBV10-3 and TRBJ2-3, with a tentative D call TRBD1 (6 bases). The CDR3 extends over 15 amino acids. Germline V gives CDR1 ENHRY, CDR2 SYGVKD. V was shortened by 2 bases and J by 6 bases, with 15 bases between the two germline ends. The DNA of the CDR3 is TGTGCCATCAGTGAGCCAACAGGGTGGGGCGATACGCAGTATTTT. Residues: CAISEPTGWGDTQYF.

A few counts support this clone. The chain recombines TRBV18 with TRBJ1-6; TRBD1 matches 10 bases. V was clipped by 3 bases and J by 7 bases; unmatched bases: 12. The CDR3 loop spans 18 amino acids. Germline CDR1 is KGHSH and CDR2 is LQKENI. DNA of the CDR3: TGTGCCAGCTCACCGGAGACAGGGGGCGCGGGTCGGAATTCACCCCTCCACTTT. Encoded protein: CASSPETGGAGRNSPLHF.

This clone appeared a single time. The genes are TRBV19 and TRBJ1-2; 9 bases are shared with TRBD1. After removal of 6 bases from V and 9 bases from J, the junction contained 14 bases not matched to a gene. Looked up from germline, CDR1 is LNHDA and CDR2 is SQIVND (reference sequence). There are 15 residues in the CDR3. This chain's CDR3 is CASSTFLGGQGSYTF. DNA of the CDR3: TGTGCCAGTAGCACCTTCCTCGGAGGACAGGGGAGCTACACCTTC.

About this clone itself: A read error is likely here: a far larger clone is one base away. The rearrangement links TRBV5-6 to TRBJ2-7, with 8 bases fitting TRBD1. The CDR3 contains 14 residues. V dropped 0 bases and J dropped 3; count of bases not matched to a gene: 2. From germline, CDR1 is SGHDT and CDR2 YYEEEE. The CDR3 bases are TGTGCCAGCAGCTTGGCAGGACAGGGCTACGAGCAGTACTTC. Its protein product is CASSLAGQGYEQYF.